The text below deals with one TCR beta chain. The germline CDR1 and CDR2 sequences are MRHNA and SNTAGT. CDR3 length: 15 amino acids. V was trimmed by 3 bases and J by 0 bases, leaving 10 bases between them. In assigning cohorts, the study relied on participant-reported clinical history. Recovery meant two consecutive negative NP/OP PCR tests, professional clearance, or resolved symptoms. The source of the sample is a study of blood T cell repertoires in COVID-19. About the research overall: Sources were T cells, B-cell-depleted T cells, or PBMCs; the material itself was cDNA or gDNA.

In the authors' workflow: Cell counts per sample came from amplifying reference gene primers. TCRdb keeps only in-frame clones here, not all; method: immunoSEQ multiplex PCR. That table is the source of V, J and clone size, and D and trimming were worked out from the DNA. Here the sample spans roughly 270,000 clones, about 85% being singletons. This chain uses TRBV6-4 with TRBJ2-3, with D perhaps TRBD1 (5 bases). The receptor was isolated from a woman aged 45-65 years who had recovered from COVID-19. The source material was PBMCs or T cells enriched from blood (not recorded which). The CDR3 region is CASSEDSDSTDTQYF. In DNA form, the CDR3 reads TGTGCCAGCAGTGAAGACAGTGATAGCACAGATACGCAGTATTTT.